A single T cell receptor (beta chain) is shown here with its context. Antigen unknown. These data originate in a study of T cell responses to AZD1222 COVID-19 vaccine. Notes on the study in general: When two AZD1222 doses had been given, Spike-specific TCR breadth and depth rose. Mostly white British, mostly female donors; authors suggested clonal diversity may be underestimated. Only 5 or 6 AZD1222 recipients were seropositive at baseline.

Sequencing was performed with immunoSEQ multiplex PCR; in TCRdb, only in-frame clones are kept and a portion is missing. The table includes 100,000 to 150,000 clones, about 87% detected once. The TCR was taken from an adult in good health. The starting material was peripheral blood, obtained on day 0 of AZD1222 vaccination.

Written as DNA, the CDR3 is TGCGCCAGCAGATTCGGGACACTCAACACCGGGGAGCTGTTTTTT. This gives the protein CASRFGTLNTGELFF. The chain is built from TRBV5-1 and TRBJ2-2, with D maybe TRBD1 (6 bases). V was trimmed by 5 bases and J by 2 bases, leaving 13 bases between them. From germline, CDR1 is SGHRS and CDR2 YFSETQ. This CDR3 is 15 amino acids long.